These T cell receptor beta chains were read from a single sample in a study of blood T cell repertoires in COVID-19. Method: immunoSEQ multiplex PCR; TCRdb's copy keeps in-frame clones and lacks some. The repertoire has some 330,000 clones, 92% of them found once; the top ten carry around 18%. The source material was PBMCs or T cells enriched from blood (not recorded which). The receptors come from a woman under 40 who had recovered from COVID-19. CDR3s include the opening cysteine and the closing phenylalanine or tryptophan. The order of the fields is D gene, clone size, J gene, V gene, CDR3 protein, CDR3 DNA. A D gene is named only where the DNA matches it firmly. Clone size is not always given. Where it is, it says once, few, many or a class for expanded clones.

NA once TRBJ2-3 TRBV5-4 CASSRPDSRTDTQYF TGTGCCAGCAGCCGCCCGGACTCCCGCACAGATACGCAGTATTTT
NA NA TRBJ1-2 TRBV27 CASSLYEGIGYTF TGTGCCAGCAGTTTATATGAGGGTATTGGCTACACCTTC
NA NA TRBJ2-7 TRBV3-1/TRBV3-2 CASSHGYEQYF TGTGCCAGCAGCCACGGGTACGAGCAGTACTTC
TRBD1 NA TRBJ1-1 TRBV24-1 CATRGTGRENTEAFF TGTGCCACCAGGGGGACAGGGAGGGAGAACACTGAAGCTTTCTTT
NA few TRBJ2-7 TRBV7-8 CASSLGGTVAYEQYF TGTGCCAGCAGCCTCGGCGGGACGGTTGCCTACGAGCAGTACTTC
NA NA TRBJ2-5 TRBV6-5 CASWGWGVQETQYF TGTGCCAGCTGGGGATGGGGGGTGCAAGAGACCCAGTACTTC
TRBD2 NA TRBJ2-1 TRBV12-5 CASTKREGRSPNEQFF TGTGCTAGTACGAAGCGGGAGGGCCGTAGCCCCAATGAGCAGTTCTTC
TRBD1 NA TRBJ2-5 TRBV7-8 CASSLNRGYQETQYF TGTGCCAGCAGCCTTAACAGGGGGTACCAAGAGACCCAGTACTTC
NA NA TRBJ1-2 TRBV21-1 CASSKDRENPNYGYTF TGTGCCAGCAGCAAAGACCGGGAAAACCCTAACTATGGCTACACCTTC
NA NA TRBJ1-2 TRBV3-1/TRBV3-2 CASSYPGSEPYGYTF TGTGCCAGCAGCTACCCGGGTTCGGAGCCCTATGGCTACACCTTC
NA NA TRBJ2-5 TRBV27 CASSLFPKETQYF TGTGCCAGCAGTTTATTCCCCAAAGAGACCCAGTACTTC
NA NA TRBJ1-2 TRBV12-3/TRBV12-4 CASSFDREGYTF TGTGCCAGCAGCTTTGACAGAGAGGGCTACACCTTC
NA NA TRBJ1-1 TRBV5-4 CASSLAAGTAFF TGTGCCAGCAGCTTGGCGGCGGGGACAGCTTTCTTT
NA NA TRBJ1-6 TRBV12-3/TRBV12-4 CASSFNNNSPLHF TGTGCCAGCAGTTTCAACAATAATTCACCCCTCCACTTT
NA NA TRBJ2-5 TRBV7-3 CASSPGGPPFQETQYF TGTGCCAGCAGCCCGGGCGGGCCGCCTTTCCAAGAGACCCAGTACTTC
NA NA TRBJ2-7 TRBV28 CASSPLAGSTEQYF TGTGCCAGCAGTCCGTTGGCAGGGTCTACCGAGCAGTACTTC
NA NA TRBJ1-5 TRBV18 CASSAGTGNQPQHF TGTGCCAGCTCAGCGGGGACGGGGAATCAGCCCCAGCATTTT
TRBD1 NA TRBJ1-5 TRBV28 CASSPGGSNQPQHF TGTGCCAGCAGCCCAGGGGGAAGCAATCAGCCCCAGCATTTT
NA NA TRBJ1-2 TRBV7-8 CASSSAYNYGYTF TGTGCCAGCAGCTCAGCATATAACTATGGCTACACCTTC
TRBD1 NA TRBJ1-4 TRBV11-2 CASSLGTGIEKLFF TGTGCCAGCAGCTTAGGGACAGGGATTGAAAAACTGTTTTTT
NA NA TRBJ2-7 TRBV10-1 CAIQREDYEQYF TGCGCCATTCAAAGGGAGGACTACGAGCAGTACTTC
TRBD1 NA TRBJ1-2 TRBV27 CASSTRDSYGYTF TGTGCCAGCAGTACTAGGGACAGCTATGGCTACACCTTC
NA NA TRBJ1-2 TRBV6-5 CASSSFGGEAGYGYTF TGTGCCAGCAGTTCCTTCGGGGGAGAGGCGGGCTATGGCTACACCTTC
NA NA TRBJ1-2 TRBV5-4 CASSLGAGSNYGYTF TGTGCCAGCAGCTTAGGAGCAGGGTCTAACTATGGCTACACCTTC
TRBD2 NA TRBJ2-5 TRBV27 CASRPGGRETQYF TGTGCCAGCAGGCCGGGAGGAAGAGAGACCCAGTACTTC
NA NA TRBJ1-4 TRBV18 CASSGGEKLFF TGTGCCAGCTCCGGGGGTGAAAAACTGTTTTTT
NA NA TRBJ1-2 TRBV15 CATSRAREASNYGYTF TGTGCCACCAGCAGAGCCAGGGAAGCATCTAACTATGGCTACACCTTC
NA few TRBJ2-1 TRBV28 CASSFPLATTYNEQFF TGTGCCAGCAGTTTCCCCCTAGCGACCACCTACAATGAGCAGTTCTTC
NA NA TRBJ1-4 TRBV7-9 CASSSGAATNEKLFF TGTGCCAGCAGCTCAGGGGCAGCAACTAATGAAAAACTGTTTTTT
TRBD2 NA TRBJ2-2 TRBV2 CASSVFGEGTGELFF TGTGCCAGCAGTGTCTTTGGGGAGGGTACCGGGGAGCTGTTTTTT
NA once TRBJ1-1 TRBV3-1/TRBV3-2 CASSQGLRAVNTEAFF TGTGCCAGCAGCCAAGGACTCAGGGCCGTGAACACTGAAGCTTTCTTT
NA NA TRBJ2-7 TRBV27 CASSFEDRYEQYF TGTGCCAGCAGTTTCGAAGACAGGTACGAGCAGTACTTC
NA NA TRBJ1-2 TRBV6-5 CASSYPNGRGGYTF TGTGCCAGCAGTTACCCCAACGGGAGGGGTGGCTACACCTTC
TRBD2 NA TRBJ2-3 TRBV7-2 CASSSFTPGLAERGDTQYF TGTGCCAGCAGCTCTTTTACCCCGGGACTAGCGGAGAGGGGAGATACGCAGTATTTT
NA NA TRBJ1-1 TRBV27 CASSLTGMGTEAFF TGTGCCAGCAGTTTAACAGGGATGGGGACTGAAGCTTTCTTT
NA NA TRBJ1-2 TRBV27 CASSLSGTNLYGYTF TGTGCCAGCAGTTTATCAGGGACAAATCTCTATGGCTACACCTTC
NA NA TRBJ2-3 TRBV27 CASSLIGGASTDTQYF TGTGCCAGCAGTTTAATTGGCGGAGCTAGCACAGATACGCAGTATTTT
TRBD1 NA TRBJ1-2 TRBV10-3 CAISDSEGAGGYTF TGTGCCATCAGTGATTCGGAGGGGGCGGGTGGCTACACCTTC
NA NA TRBJ2-1 TRBV7-3 CASSSAGMRNNEQFF TGTGCCAGCAGCTCGGCAGGGATGAGAAACAATGAGCAGTTCTTC
NA NA TRBJ1-5 TRBV10-1 CASSDRVNQPQHF TGCGCCAGCAGTGACAGGGTCAATCAGCCCCAGCATTTT
TRBD1 few TRBJ2-1 TRBV5-1 CASSLAQGKNEQFF TGCGCCAGCAGCCTGGCACAGGGGAAAAATGAGCAGTTCTTC
NA NA TRBJ1-5 TRBV27 CASAPTAYSNQPQHF TGTGCCAGCGCCCCGACAGCTTATAGCAATCAGCCCCAGCATTTT
NA NA TRBJ2-1 TRBV5-1 CASSLGSGSYNEQFF TGCGCCAGCAGCTTGGGTAGCGGATCCTATAATGAGCAGTTCTTC
TRBD2 NA TRBJ2-3 TRBV5-4 CASSWVTSGTDTQYF TGTGCCAGCAGCTGGGTGACTAGCGGCACAGATACGCAGTATTTT
TRBD2 NA TRBJ2-1 TRBV27 CASASGSPYNEQFF TGTGCCAGCGCCAGCGGGAGTCCCTACAATGAGCAGTTCTTC
NA NA TRBJ1-2 TRBV6-5 CASSYSGRERGYTF TGTGCCAGCAGTTACTCAGGCCGGGAACGCGGCTACACCTTC
NA NA TRBJ2-5 TRBV19 CASSIGVRETQYF TGTGCCAGTAGTATAGGCGTACGAGAGACCCAGTACTTC
TRBD1 NA TRBJ1-2 TRBV11-2 CASTDRTGRGYTF TGTGCCAGCACCGACAGGACAGGGCGGGGCTACACCTTC
NA NA TRBJ2-7 TRBV4-1 CASSQDPGEQYF TGCGCCAGCAGCCAAGATCCGGGGGAGCAGTACTTC
TRBD1 NA TRBJ1-2 TRBV6-5 CASRRQGGMYGYTF TGTGCCAGCAGGAGACAGGGGGGGATGTATGGCTACACCTTC
TRBD2 NA TRBJ2-1 TRBV4-3 CASSQGTSGSSEQFF TGCGCCAGCAGCCAAGGGACTAGCGGGAGTTCTGAGCAGTTCTTC